This section outlines one T cell receptor (beta chain) sequence together with its context. Its matching antigen is unknown. The germline V gene has CDR1 SGHVS and CDR2 FNYEAQ. V gave up 2 bases and J gave up 9 bases; unmatched junction bases: 12. This CDR3 contains 15 residues. PCR was performed using 60 Vbeta and 13 Jbeta primers. In the authors' methods: A later analysis tallied 65 million to 85 million unique TCR beta chains, around 11 million of them shared. The repertoire was sequenced with immunoSEQ multiplex PCR; TCRdb's copy has only in-frame clones and lacks some. V and J calls and clone size come straight from that table; D and trimming were deduced from the DNA. Here the sample spans roughly 150,000 clones, approximately 81% being singletons. The sample belongs to a study of cytomegalovirus exposure and HLA in healthy donors. General study points: A link between a missense DCLRE1C variant and TCR beta V- and J-gene trimming emerged from a later analysis. A later analysis found most CMV-associated TCR beta chains apparently HLA-restricted.

The clonotype was recovered from a man in his thirties or forties in good health and CMV-seronegative. The chain couples TRBV7-6 to TRBJ2-5, with 7 bases lining up with TRBD2. The source material was PBMCs. CDR3 sequence reads: CASSLMFDGGRAQYF. The CDR3 region has the DNA TGTGCCAGCAGCTTAATGTTTGACGGGGGGAGGGCCCAGTACTTC.